What follows are 5 T cell receptor beta chains derived from one specimen sequenced in a study of control samples from healthy donors and cancer patients. Assay used: immunoSEQ multiplex PCR; TCRdb lists only in-frame clones, some missing. Among approximately 28,000 clones listed, about nine tenths were seen once. The sample was PBMCs. The receptors here all came from a man aged 50 or older with lung cancer.

The rearrangement joins TRBV30 to TRBJ1-4; 7 bases line up with TRBD1. V was clipped by 5 bases and J by 5 bases; unmatched bases: 8. CDR3 length: 14 amino acids. Germline CDR1 GTSNPN, CDR2 SVGIG (reference sequence). CDR3 nucleotide sequence: TGTGCCTGGTCCCCCGGGACAGCAAATGAAAAACTGTTTTTT. Translating gives CAWSPGTANEKLFF.

J is TRBJ1-2 and V is TRBV28; no clear D gene. This CDR3 is built from 15 residues. The V end was cut by 2 bases, the J end by 6 bases, with 16 bases between. CDR1 and CDR2 from the germline V gene are MDHEN and SYDVKM. The CDR3 spells CASSLRASERHGYTF. The CDR3 nucleotides are TGTGCCAGCAGTTTAAGGGCCAGCGAACGTCATGGCTACACCTTC.

The rearrangement links TRBV19 to TRBJ1-5, with 10 nucleotides matching TRBD1. The CDR3 contains 16 residues. Germline V gene data show CDR1 as LNHDA and CDR2 as SQIVND (reference sequence). V lost 6 bases, J lost 2 bases, and 7 bases stayed unmatched. CDR3: CASRRGGTGGNQPQHF. The CDR3 bases are TGTGCCAGTAGGCGAGGAGGGACAGGGGGCAATCAGCCCCAGCATTTT.

This clone was counted a single time. The chain joins TRBV28 to TRBJ2-2, with D perhaps given as TRBD1 or TRBD2 (6 bases each). V lost 5 bases and J 4 bases, leaving 17 bases between the germline ends. The germline gives CDR1 MDHEN, CDR2 SYDVKM. The CDR3 totals 16 residues. Here the CDR3 DNA reads TGTGCCAGCAGTCCCCCGGGGGACACAATCACCGGGGAGCTGTTTTTT. This translates into CASSPPGDTITGELFF.

The chain links TRBV28 to TRBJ2-1; tentatively, D is TRBD1 (5 bases). Deletions cut 3 bases from V and 8 bases from J, with 5 bases between. The germline gives CDR1 MDHEN, CDR2 SYDVKM. The CDR3 covers 11 residues. For the CDR3, the DNA is TGTGCCAGCAGTTTCAGGGATGAGCAGTTCTTC. Protein sequence: CASSFRDEQFF.